These 9 T cell receptor beta chains originate from one sample sequenced in a study of T cell changes during pregnancy in multiple sclerosis. Sequencing used immunoSEQ multiplex PCR; TCRdb keeps in-frame clones, though not all of them. Found here are about 32,000 clones, about nine tenths of them singletons; the top ten hold 0.65% to 0.95%. The sequencing used CD4+ T cells from peripheral blood mononuclear cells, collected after pregnancy. These receptors were taken from a female donor in good health, enrolled as a control in a pregnancy study.

The CDR3 loop reads CASSPSLPGTNEKLFF. The CDR3 DNA sequence: TGTGCCAGCTCACCATCTCTTCCAGGGACTAATGAAAAACTGTTTTTT. The chain joins TRBV18 to TRBJ1-4; weak D call: TRBD1 (5 bases). V lost 2 bases and J 2 bases, leaving 12 bases between the germline ends. The germline CDR1 and CDR2 sequences are KGHSH and LQKENI. There are 16 residues in the CDR3.

The V and J genes are TRBV2 and TRBJ2-5; tentatively, D is TRBD2 (5 bases). V was cut by 7 bases and J by 4 bases, with 16 bases left in between. This CDR3 is built from 14 residues. Germline CDR1 and CDR2: SNHLY and FYNNEI. This chain's CDR3 is CASMRLRSGETQYF. The CDR3 DNA is TGTGCCAGCATGAGGCTTCGAAGCGGAGAGACCCAGTACTTC.

The gene calls are TRBV7-3 and TRBJ2-3; TRBD1 matches 11 bases. Germline CDR1 and CDR2: SGHTA and FQGTGA. The ends lost 5 bases at V and 4 bases at J; junction bases unmatched: 2. The length of the CDR3 is 14 residues. In nucleotides, the CDR3 is TGTGCCAGCAGCCGGACAGGGGGCGCAGATACGCAGTATTTT. This encodes CASSRTGGADTQYF. Supplemented by reference TRBV7-3 and TRBJ2-3, the full variable domain reads GAGVSQTPSNKVTEKGKYVELRCDPISGHTALYWYRQSLGQGPEFLIYFQGTGAADDSGLPNDRFFAVRPEGSVSTLKIQRTERGDSAVYLCASSRTGGADTQYFGPGTRLTVL.

The chain combines TRBV5-4 with TRBJ2-5, with a tentative D call TRBD2 (5 bases). CDR1 SGHNT and CDR2 YYREEE come from the germline V gene (reference sequence). This CDR3 region has 15 residues. Deletions cut 6 bases from V and 5 bases from J, with 20 bases between. As DNA, the CDR3 is TGTGCCAGCAAGGCCGAAACGGGGTTGCTGGAGACCCAGTACTTC. This encodes CASKAETGLLETQYF.

The chain recombines TRBV28 with TRBJ2-1, with 8 bases that match TRBD1. Trimming took 5 bases from V and 2 from J; bases not matched to a gene: 5. Germline assignment: CDR1 MDHEN and CDR2 SYDVKM. This CDR3 comprises 15 residues. This CDR3 reads CASSPPGGPYNEQFF. The CDR3 bases are TGTGCCAGCAGTCCACCAGGGGGCCCCTACAATGAGCAGTTCTTC.

For the CDR3, the DNA is TGCAGCGTCACAGGGCAGGGGGACACTGAAGCTTTCTTT. Translated: CSVTGQGDTEAFF. The V and J genes are TRBV29-1 and TRBJ1-1, with 7 bases matching TRBD1. The germline gives CDR1 SQVTM, CDR2 ANQGSEA. V dropped 6 bases and J dropped 3; count of bases not matched to a gene: 7. This CDR3 comprises 13 residues. The whole variable domain, filled in from reference TRBV29-1 and TRBJ1-1, reads SAVISQKPSRDICQRGTSLTIQCQVDSQVTMMFWYRQQPGQSLTLIATANQGSEATYESGFVIDKFPISRPNLTFSTLTVSNMSPEDSSIYLCSVTGQGDTEAFFGQGTRLTVV.

The V call is TRBV6-1, the J call TRBJ2-3, with D maybe TRBD2 (5 bases). The CDR3 runs 13 residues. Trimming left V 10 bases short and J 3 bases short, with 14 bases between. CDR1 is MNHNS, CDR2 SASEGT, per germline. The DNA for the CDR3 is TGTGCCACCCGGCCCGGGATTACAGATACGCAGTATTTT. It codes for CATRPGITDTQYF.

The J gene is TRBJ1-2, the V gene TRBV18; TRBD1 aligns across 10 bases. The CDR3 totals 15 residues. Germline V lookup: CDR1 KGHSH, CDR2 LQKENI. V gave up 3 bases and J gave up 8 bases; unmatched junction bases: 9. CDR3 nucleotides: TGTGCCAGCTCACCCCCCGGGACAGGGGTGGGCGGCTACACCTTC. This gives the protein CASSPPGTGVGGYTF.

J is TRBJ1-5 and V is TRBV18; unclear D gene. With 5 bases removed from V and 0 bases from J, the gap between germline ends came to 5 bases. Looked up from germline, CDR1 is KGHSH and CDR2 is LQKENI. There are 13 residues in the CDR3. The CDR3 DNA reads as TGTGCCAGCTCAGAGGCTAGCAATCAGCCCCAGCATTTT. Its translation: CASSEASNQPQHF.